This is a list of T cell receptor beta chains from one sample in a study of liver allograft versus peripheral blood T cells. TCRdb reprocessed the reads with MiXCR, giving one entry per CDR3 protein. The sample holds around 10,000 distinct CDR3 sequences; 15% to 20% are singletons and the top ten take 1.5% to 2%. The receptors originated from a human patient who had a liver transplant. Some T cells may be transferred from the graft donor. Each CDR3 is given without its conserved first and last residue. The order of the fields is V gene, CDR3 protein.

v_gene: TRBV18; CDR3aa: ASSLGQGGFFGYT
v_gene: TRBV30; CDR3aa: AWSSLAGGGLYEQY
v_gene: TRBV9; CDR3aa: ASSRYGTSGSTPFRTGETQY
v_gene: TRBV6-6; CDR3aa: ASSYSVGEGTDTQY
v_gene: TRBV6-5; CDR3aa: ASSSGTGLQETQY
v_gene: TRBV28; CDR3aa: ASSLVETGKNGYT
v_gene: TRBV7-9; CDR3aa: ASSRAGDTEAF
v_gene: TRBV19; CDR3aa: ASSLGQGEKLF
v_gene: TRBV20-1; CDR3aa: SARASLPGVLRAKNIQY
v_gene: TRBV19; CDR3aa: ASSIKQGYEAF
v_gene: TRBV19; CDR3aa: ASSPLGREHYT
v_gene: TRBV28; CDR3aa: ASKEGGDQETQY
v_gene: TRBV20-1; CDR3aa: SARALGQSEQETQY
v_gene: TRBV5-5; CDR3aa: ASSWERDTDTQY
v_gene: TRBV12-3/TRBV12-4; CDR3aa: ASGEYLNTEAF
v_gene: TRBV29-1; CDR3aa: SVAEGQNTEAF
v_gene: TRBV10-2; CDR3aa: ASSDPGLAGGPRDEQF
v_gene: TRBV19; CDR3aa: ASTRDSRSQQY
v_gene: TRBV11-2; CDR3aa: ASSPPGVAGETQY
v_gene: TRBV5-6; CDR3aa: ANTNRDWGPGSPLH
v_gene: TRBV5-4; CDR3aa: ASSLVAGVNEQY
v_gene: TRBV30; CDR3aa: AWSVINGNQPQH
v_gene: TRBV6-5; CDR3aa: ASSSGPSSYEQY
v_gene: TRBV28; CDR3aa: ASGNRQGRSDTQY
v_gene: TRBV19; CDR3aa: ASSNRQAAYEQY
v_gene: TRBV30; CDR3aa: AWSGGRTDTQY
v_gene: TRBV5-5; CDR3aa: ASNRGRARNTEAF
v_gene: TRBV11-1; CDR3aa: ASSLGRAGGPRETQY
v_gene: TRBV19; CDR3aa: ASMGAASGETQY
v_gene: TRBV29-1; CDR3aa: SVTASGSEAF
v_gene: TRBV18; CDR3aa: ASSPLPGTGTEAF
v_gene: TRBV6-1; CDR3aa: ASNRDTHEQY
v_gene: TRBV19; CDR3aa: ASSTQGANEKLF
v_gene: TRBV10-3; CDR3aa: AISESTGRLEKLF
v_gene: TRBV9; CDR3aa: ASSETSGGRYEQF
v_gene: TRBV27; CDR3aa: ASSRLAGRYEQY
v_gene: TRBV14; CDR3aa: ASSPSHVGQF
v_gene: TRBV6-6; CDR3aa: ASSYLAPEDSPLH
v_gene: TRBV19; CDR3aa: ASSIQDGEGNTIY
v_gene: TRBV27; CDR3aa: ASSLAGQGSYEQY
v_gene: TRBV24-1; CDR3aa: ATSDRQGTDTQY
v_gene: TRBV18; CDR3aa: ASSQVIGGLASYNEQF
v_gene: TRBV7-9; CDR3aa: ASSGRTSGSEETQY